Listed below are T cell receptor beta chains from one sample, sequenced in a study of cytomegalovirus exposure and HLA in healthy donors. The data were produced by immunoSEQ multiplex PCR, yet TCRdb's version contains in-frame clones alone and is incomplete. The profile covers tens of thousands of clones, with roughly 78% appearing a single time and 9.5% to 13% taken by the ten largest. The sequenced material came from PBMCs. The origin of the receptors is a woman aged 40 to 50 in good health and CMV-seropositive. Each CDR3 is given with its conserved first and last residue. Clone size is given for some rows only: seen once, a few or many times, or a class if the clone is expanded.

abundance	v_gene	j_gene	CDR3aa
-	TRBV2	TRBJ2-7	CASRIGGPTYEQYF
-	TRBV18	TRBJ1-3	CASSPLPQGSGNTIYF
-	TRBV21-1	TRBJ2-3	CASSKVLASGGDHF
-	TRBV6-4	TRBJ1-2	CARKDRGVSNYGYTF
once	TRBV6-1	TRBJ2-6	CASSDQASGANVLTF
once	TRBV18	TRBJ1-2	CASSPETGVRYGYTF
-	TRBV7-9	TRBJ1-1	CASSLRGNTEAFF
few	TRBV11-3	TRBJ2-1	CASSQAGGYNEQFF
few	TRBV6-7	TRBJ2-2	CASSYTSWGELFF
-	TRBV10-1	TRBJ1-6	CASRKEPGDSPLHF
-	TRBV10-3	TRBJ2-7	CAISEIASGGSDEQYF
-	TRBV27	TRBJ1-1	CASSPRMNRGFEAFF
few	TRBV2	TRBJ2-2	CASSSQGEMVGELFF
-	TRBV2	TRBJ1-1	CAGSHSGGVTEAFF
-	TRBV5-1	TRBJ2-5	CASSLSQGPQETQYF
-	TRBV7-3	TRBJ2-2	CASSPGTGGHTGELFF
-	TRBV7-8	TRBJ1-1	CASSRDRGTEAFF
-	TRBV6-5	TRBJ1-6	CASRASGYESPLHF
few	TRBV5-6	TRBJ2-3	CASSLIAGGLDTQYF
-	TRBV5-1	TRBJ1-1	CASRDGTGPTEAFF
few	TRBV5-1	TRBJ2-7	CASSLVNEEQYF
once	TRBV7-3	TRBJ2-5	CASSLGLSGGTQYF
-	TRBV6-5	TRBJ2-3	CASSYRTGTDTQYF
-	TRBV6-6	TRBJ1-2	CASSPRADYGYTF
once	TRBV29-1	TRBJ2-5	CSAGVAQETQYF
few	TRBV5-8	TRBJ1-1	CASSLQGDTEAFF
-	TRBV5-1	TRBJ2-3	CASQRGGGTDTQYF
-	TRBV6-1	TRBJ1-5	CASRRQGPSNQPQHF
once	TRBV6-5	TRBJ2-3	CASSTGLAGGRTQYF
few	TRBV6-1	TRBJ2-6	CAIAEVSGANVLTF
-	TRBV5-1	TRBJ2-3	CASSSQADTQYF
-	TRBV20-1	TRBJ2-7	CSGMRGSEQYF
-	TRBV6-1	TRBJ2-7	CASSAGLAGTYEQYF
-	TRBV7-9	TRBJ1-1	CASSLGRFGGGRTEAFF
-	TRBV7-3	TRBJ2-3	CASSRDRGRTDTQYF
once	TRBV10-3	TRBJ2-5	CAISDRDSLAQYF
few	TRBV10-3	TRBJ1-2	CAISESSGLGYTF
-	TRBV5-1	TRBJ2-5	CASSFESRETQYF
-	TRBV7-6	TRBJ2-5	CASSSGLTVQETQYF
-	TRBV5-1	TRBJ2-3	CASSLGQGGDTQYF
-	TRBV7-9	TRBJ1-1	CASSPDWPGQNTEAFF